Following are 28 T cell receptor beta chains from one sample sequenced in a study of blood T cell repertoires in COVID-19. Measured with immunoSEQ multiplex PCR; TCRdb has only the in-frame clones, and not every one. The sample has about 82,000 clones; 85% are singletons. Sequencing was performed on peripheral blood. The source of these receptors is a man older than 75 with active or convalescent COVID-19.

This clone is a singleton in its sample. CDR3 in amino acids: CASSLVAGHGETQYF. The CDR3, as DNA: TGCGCCAGCAGCTTGGTAGCGGGTCACGGAGAGACCCAGTACTTC. This rearrangement joins TRBV5-1 to TRBJ2-5; 7 nucleotides align to TRBD2. CDR1 SGHRS and CDR2 YFSETQ come from the germline V gene. The CDR3 has 15 residues. Unmatched junction bases numbered 6, after V lost 0 bases and J lost 4 bases.

The V and J genes are TRBV7-9 and TRBJ1-4, with D unresolved. V lost 5 bases and J lost 0, with 7 bases in between. Germline loops: CDR1 SEHNR, CDR2 FQNEAQ (reference sequence). The CDR3 contains 14 residues. CDR3 DNA: TGTGCCAGCAGCGAGTTAGCAACTAATGAAAAACTGTTTTTT. This gives the protein CASSELATNEKLFF.

V and J are TRBV28 and TRBJ1-4, with D possibly matching TRBD1 (5 bases). The ends were cut back, 9 bases at V and 3 bases at J, with 11 bases in the middle. Germline CDR1 and CDR2: MDHEN and SYDVKM. This CDR3 spans 13 amino acids. CDR3 protein: CASGGEANEKLFF. CDR3 nucleotides: TGTGCCAGTGGGGGGGAGGCTAATGAAAAACTGTTTTTT. The entire variable domain, with the rest obtained from reference TRBV28 and TRBJ1-4, is as follows: DVKVTQSSRYLVKRTGEKVFLECVQDMDHENMFWYRQDPGLGLRLIYFSYDVKMKEKGDIPEGYSVSREKKERFSLILESASTNQTSMYLCASGGEANEKLFFGSGTQLSVL.

This clone was recorded once. V gene TRBV3-1 (or the pseudogene TRBV3-2) combines with J gene TRBJ1-4, with TRBD1 matching over 7 bases. V shed 4 bases and J 3 bases; nucleotides not matched to a gene: 8. CDR1 is LGHDT and CDR2 is YNNKEL in the germline V gene (reference sequence). This CDR3 has 16 residues. CDR3 coding DNA: TGTGCCAGCAGCCCCGGGACAGTCTATTCTAATGAAAAACTGTTTTTT. Protein: CASSPGTVYSNEKLFF.

V and J are TRBV11-2 and TRBJ2-7, with TRBD1 identical over 7 bases. The CDR3 totals 15 residues. Germline V gives CDR1 SGHAT, CDR2 FQNNGV. V was clipped by 5 bases and J by 2 bases; unmatched bases: 9. In DNA form, the CDR3 reads TGTGCCAGCAGCCGGATACCAGGGGGAGCCTACGAGCAGTACGTC. As protein: CASSRIPGGAYEQYV.

This chain connects TRBV19 to TRBJ2-3, with TRBD2 matching over 12 bases. The V gene's germline CDR1 is LNHDA and CDR2 SQIVND (reference sequence). V dropped 5 bases and J dropped 3; count of bases not matched to a gene: 12. This CDR3 spans 18 amino acids. The CDR3 loop reads CASSSRLAGAMGTDTQYF. CDR3 coding DNA: TGTGCCAGTAGTTCGAGACTAGCGGGGGCTATGGGAACAGATACGCAGTATTTT.

This clone has just a few counts. This sequence joins TRBV19 and TRBJ1-2; D unresolved. CDR1 is LNHDA and CDR2 is SQIVND in the germline V gene (reference sequence). CDR3 length: 15 amino acids. Trimming took 6 bases from V and 0 from J, leaving 14 bases between them. CDR3 protein: CASRHPPQTNYGYTF. In DNA, the CDR3 is TGTGCCAGTAGACACCCGCCCCAGACTAACTATGGCTACACCTTC.

J is TRBJ2-5 and V is TRBV4-1; D call uncertain. The length of the CDR3 is 16 residues. V shed 0 bases and J shed 7 bases, with 18 bases lying between them. Germline V gene data show CDR1 as MGHRA and CDR2 as YSYEKL. CDR3 in DNA: TGCGCCAGCAGCCAAGATCCAGAGGCAGCCGCCGGGACCCAGTACTTC. Its translation: CASSQDPEAAAGTQYF.

The chain recombines TRBV5-1 with TRBJ1-4, with 10 nucleotides matching TRBD1. Germline V gene sequence: CDR1 SGHRS, CDR2 YFSETQ. CDR3 size: 15 residues. With 4 bases clipped from V and 12 bases from J, the junction kept 12 bases outside the gene matches. In DNA, the CDR3 is TGCGCCAGCAGCCTAGATCGGACAGGGGGATTGGAACTGTTTTTT. Protein product: CASSLDRTGGLELFF.

The chain uses TRBV9 and TRBJ1-2, with 7 bases matching TRBD1. The CDR3 covers 17 residues. Germline V gene sequence: CDR1 SGDLS, CDR2 YYNGEE. The trim removed 0 bases at V and 5 bases at J, leaving 13 bases unmatched. The CDR3 here is CASSVGAGGREGYGYTF. CDR3 coding DNA: TGTGCCAGCAGCGTAGGGGCAGGGGGACGCGAAGGGTATGGCTACACCTTC. Looking up the rest from reference TRBV9 and TRBJ1-2 gives the full variable domain: DSGVTQTPKHLITATGQRVTLRCSPRSGDLSVYWYQQSLDQGLQFLIQYYNGEERAKGNILERFSAQQFPDLHSELNLSSLELGDSALYFCASSVGAGGREGYGYTFGSGTRLTVV.

This CDR3 is CASSLAGWDRTSQEQFF. In DNA form, the CDR3 reads TGTGCCAGCAGTTTAGCGGGTTGGGACAGAACTAGTCAGGAGCAGTTCTTC. The genes are TRBV27 and TRBJ2-1, with 7 nucleotides matching TRBD1. After removal of 2 bases from V and 10 bases from J, the junction contained 17 bases not matched to a gene. CDR3 length: 17 residues. Germline values: CDR1 MNHEY, CDR2 SMNVEV (reference sequence).

The chain combines TRBV2 with TRBJ1-6; D is perhaps TRBD1 (6 bases). V was trimmed by 8 bases and J by 9 bases, leaving 17 bases between them. CDR1 and CDR2 (germline): SNHLY, FYNNEI. The CDR3 loop spans 14 amino acids. As DNA, the CDR3 is TGTGCCAGCCAGGACAGTACGCTTAGTTCACCCCTCCACTTT. This translates into CASQDSTLSSPLHF. The entire variable domain, with the rest obtained from reference TRBV2 and TRBJ1-6, is as follows: EPEVTQTPSHQVTQMGQEVILRCVPISNHLYFYWYRQILGQKVEFLVSFYNNEISEKSEIFDDQFSVERPDGSNFTLKIRSTKLEDSAMYFCASQDSTLSSPLHFGNGTRLTVT.

The chain joins TRBV21-1 to TRBJ2-7; TRBD2 is the table's D call, not checked against the DNA. TRBV21-1 is labeled a pseudogene. CDR3 length equals 17 residues. The CDR3: CARDGLAGGRPSYEQYV. The CDR3 region has the DNA TGTGCCAGGGACGGACTAGCGGGAGGTCGGCCATCCTACGAGCAGTACGTC.

The V call is TRBV24-1, the J call TRBJ2-6, with D uncertain. CDR1 is KGHDR and CDR2 is SFDVKD in the germline V gene. The ends were cut back, 3 bases at V and 0 bases at J, with 8 bases in the middle. The CDR3 is 16 residues long. For the CDR3, the DNA is TGTGCCACCAGTGATAAGAAACTCTCTGGGGCCAACGTCCTGACTTTC. Residues: CATSDKKLSGANVLTF.

The V gene is TRBV9, the J gene TRBJ1-6; D not resolved. The CDR3 totals 16 residues. Germline V gene lookup returns CDR1 SGDLS and CDR2 YYNGEE. Trimming cost V 0 bases and J 1 base, with 8 bases left between them. For the CDR3, the DNA is TGTGCCAGCAGCGTAGGGGCCCGTTCCTATAATTCACCCCTCCACTTT. Translating it yields CASSVGARSYNSPLHF.

This chain connects TRBV5-6 to TRBJ2-2; 8 bases fit TRBD1. From germline, CDR1 is SGHDT and CDR2 YYEEEE. Losses at the gene ends were 4 bases for V and 3 bases for J; bases not matched to a gene: 8. There are 16 residues in the CDR3. Written as DNA, the CDR3 is TGTGCCAGCAGCGCGACAGGGGAATCGGACACCGGGGAGCTGTTTTTT. Translation: CASSATGESDTGELFF.

The chain has TRBV19 and TRBJ1-5; 7 bases are shared with TRBD1. CDR3 length: 15 amino acids. The V gene end was trimmed by 5 bases and the J gene end by 1 base; junction bases not matched to a gene: 5. Germline CDR1 is LNHDA and CDR2 is SQIVND (reference sequence). This CDR3 is CASSEGAGSNQPQHF. As DNA, the CDR3 is TGTGCCAGTAGTGAGGGGGCTGGCAGCAATCAGCCCCAGCATTTT.

The chain joins TRBV4-1 to TRBJ1-6; the D is unclear. The germline CDR1 and CDR2 sequences are MGHRA and YSYEKL. The V gene lost 0 bases and the J gene lost 10 bases, with 10 bases spanning the gap. This CDR3 is built from 14 residues. The DNA of the CDR3 is TGCGCCAGCAGCCAAGAAGAACTAAGCTCACCCCTCCACTTT. Amino acids: CASSQEELSSPLHF.

The J gene is TRBJ2-5, the V gene TRBV9; TRBD2 matches 9 bases. The CDR3 runs 16 residues. The V and J ends lost 0 bases and 1 base, in that order; junction bases with no gene match: 4. The germline CDR1 and CDR2 sequences are SGDLS and YYNGEE. The CDR3 is CASSVGVAGVQETQYF. In DNA form, the CDR3 reads TGTGCCAGCAGCGTAGGGGTAGCGGGAGTCCAAGAGACCCAGTACTTC. Variable domain in full (rest from reference TRBV9 and TRBJ2-5): DSGVTQTPKHLITATGQRVTLRCSPRSGDLSVYWYQQSLDQGLQFLIQYYNGEERAKGNILERFSAQQFPDLHSELNLSSLELGDSALYFCASSVGVAGVQETQYFGPGTRLLVL.

The chain carries TRBV5-1 and TRBJ2-3; TRBD2 agrees at 8 bases. V shed 4 bases and J 1 base; nucleotides not matched to a gene: 8. The CDR3 consists of 16 residues. Germline V CDR1 and CDR2: SGHRS, YFSETQ. The CDR3 DNA is TGCGCCAGCAGCCCGGGAGGGGTTTCTGGCACAGATACGCAGTATTTT. Protein sequence: CASSPGGVSGTDTQYF.

J is TRBJ2-3 and V is TRBV21-1; the table names TRBD1, a call not compared with the DNA. TRBV21-1 is a recognized pseudogene. This CDR3 spans 17 amino acids. The CDR3 sequence: CASSGSFKGLSTDTQYF. CDR3 DNA: TGTGCCAGCAGCGGCTCTTTCAAGGGGCTAAGCACAGATACGCAGTATTTT.

The V and J genes are TRBV5-4 and TRBJ2-2, with a weak D call TRBD2 (7 bases). Germline V lookup: CDR1 SGHNT, CDR2 YYREEE (reference sequence). The V end was cut by 6 bases, the J end by 4 bases, with 19 bases between. This CDR3 region has 16 residues. Here the CDR3 DNA reads TGTGCCAGCACCCCGGGAGGTAGGGGGGGCACCGGGGAGCTGTTTTTT. Amino acids: CASTPGGRGGTGELFF. Full variable domain (rest looked up from reference TRBV5-4 and TRBJ2-2): ETGVTQSPTHLIKTRGQQVTLRCSSQSGHNTVSWYQQALGQGPQFIFQYYREEENGRGNFPPRFSGLQFPNYSSELNVNALELDDSALYLCASTPGGRGGTGELFFGEGSRLTVL.

The chain combines TRBV12-3 or TRBV12-4 with TRBJ1-6; a weak D match, TRBD1 (5 bases). V lost 6 bases and J lost 9, with 9 bases in between. There are 12 residues in the CDR3. The CDR3 DNA reads as TGTGCCAGCAGGCTTACAGGTTCACCCCTCCACTTT. This translates into CASRLTGSPLHF.

The genes are TRBV7-6 and TRBJ2-1; D may be TRBD2 (5 bases). Germline CDR1 and CDR2: SGHVS and FNYEAQ. The CDR3 is 18 amino acids. Trimming left V 1 base short and J 7 bases short, with 23 bases between. CDR3 protein: CASSLEKSGAKPKNEQFF. The CDR3 DNA follows: TGTGCCAGCAGCTTAGAGAAAAGCGGAGCAAAGCCAAAGAATGAGCAGTTCTTC.

V gene TRBV28 combines with J gene TRBJ2-2, with 7 bases matching TRBD1. The CDR3 contains 15 residues. V was clipped by 6 bases and J by 3 bases; unmatched bases: 7. Germline loops: CDR1 MDHEN, CDR2 SYDVKM. Here the CDR3 DNA reads TGTGCCAGCAGCACAACCGGGACAGACACCGGGGAGCTGTTTTTT. Translated, it gives CASSTTGTDTGELFF.

This clone was found a few times. The V and J genes are TRBV27 and TRBJ1-6; D is unresolved. The CDR3 extends over 15 amino acids. V was pared by 5 bases and J by 7 bases, with 15 bases between. The germline V gene has CDR1 MNHEY and CDR2 SMNVEV (reference sequence). Here the CDR3 reads CASSPPSRGNSPLHF. CDR3 sequence (DNA): TGTGCCAGCAGTCCGCCGTCGAGAGGCAATTCACCCCTCCACTTT.

The V and J genes are TRBV14 and TRBJ1-2, with 9 bases aligning to TRBD1. The junction had 11 bases not matched to a gene; V was cut back by 3 bases and J by 9 bases. This CDR3 spans 15 amino acids. The germline V gene has CDR1 SGHDN and CDR2 FVKESK. The CDR3 DNA sequence: TGTGCCAGCAGCCACAGAACACAGGGGGCTGGGAGCTACACCTTC. As protein: CASSHRTQGAGSYTF.

This clone has just a few counts. The rearrangement links TRBV5-4 to TRBJ1-5; 8 bases are a match to TRBD1. The germline CDR1 and CDR2 sequences are SGHNT and YYREEE (reference sequence). CDR3 size: 16 residues. Trimming at V came to 0 bases and at J to 1 base, leaving 3 bases not matched to a gene. The CDR3 spells CASSLAGQGSNQPQHF. The CDR3 DNA sequence: TGTGCCAGCAGCTTGGCAGGACAGGGAAGCAATCAGCCCCAGCATTTT.